This passage covers 27 T cell receptor beta chains from one sample sequenced in a study of response to subunit inactivated influenza vaccine. TCRdb independently ran MiXCR on the RT-PCR reads; one entry per CDR3 protein. The data show more than 700,000 distinct CDR3 sequences, 21% seen once. The sequencing here drew on PBMCs from blood, taken around 5 days after vaccination. These receptors were obtained from a middle-aged man who received an inactivated influenza vaccine.

Only a few counts were recorded for this clonotype. The genes are TRBV5-5 and TRBJ2-2; the D gene could be TRBD1 or TRBD2 (5 bases each). Per germline, CDR1 SGHKS and CDR2 YYEKEE (reference sequence). The ends were cut back, 4 bases at V and 3 bases at J, with 22 bases in the middle. There are 18 residues in the CDR3. This CDR3 is CASSPRDQIGPYTGELFF. Written as DNA, the CDR3 is TGTGCCAGCAGCCCCCGGGACCAGATAGGACCGTACACCGGGGAGCTGTTTTTT.

The CDR3 sequence is CASSVGLAGVQTGELFF. Written as DNA, the CDR3 is TGTGCCAGCAGCGTAGGATTAGCGGGAGTGCAAACCGGGGAGCTGTTTTTT. The rearrangement joins TRBV9 to TRBJ2-2; 9 nucleotides line up with TRBD2. J lost 5 bases, V lost 0 bases, and 8 bases had no gene match. CDR1 is SGDLS and CDR2 is YYNGEE in the germline V gene. CDR3 length: 17 residues.

This clonotype was detected a few times. This chain joins TRBV9 and TRBJ1-4, with D unresolved. Germline V gives CDR1 SGDLS, CDR2 YYNGEE. CDR3 length equals 13 residues. Trimming took off 0 bases at V and 7 bases at J, with 7 bases between the two ends. CDR3 coding DNA: TGTGCCAGCAGCGTAGCGTCGGGTGAAAAACTGTTTTTT. It encodes CASSVASGEKLFF.

This chain joins TRBV27 and TRBJ2-1; D is unresolved. Germline values: CDR1 MNHEY, CDR2 SMNVEV (reference sequence). This CDR3 is 15 amino acids long. V shed 5 bases and J shed 0 bases, with 11 bases lying between them. This CDR3 is CASSKSLVSYNEQFF. For the CDR3, the DNA is TGTGCCAGCAGTAAAAGTTTGGTCTCCTACAATGAGCAGTTCTTC.

This clonotype was picked up a small number of times. This chain joins TRBV20-1 and TRBJ1-2, with a tentative D call TRBD1 (6 bases). CDR1 and CDR2 from the germline V gene are DFQATT and SNEGSKA (reference sequence). Trimming stripped 7 bases from V and 4 bases from J, with 13 bases between. The CDR3 totals 12 residues. CDR3 sequence (DNA): TGCAGTGAAATAGACAGGAGCTATGGCTACACCTTC. Its protein product is CSEIDRSYGYTF.

This clonotype was observed a handful of times. The chain carries TRBV7-2 and TRBJ2-7, with D hard to call. Germline V CDR1 and CDR2: SGHTA, FQGNSA. Trimming took 6 bases from V and 4 from J, leaving 10 bases between them. The CDR3 length is 12 residues. This CDR3 is CASSKDRYEQYF. The CDR3 nucleotides read TGTGCCAGCAGTAAGGACCGGTACGAGCAGTACTTC.

This clonotype turned up a few times. The J gene is TRBJ1-2, the V gene TRBV7-2, with 12 nucleotides matching TRBD1. This CDR3 spans 17 amino acids. Per germline, CDR1 SGHTA and CDR2 FQGNSA. J was trimmed by 7 bases and V by 4 bases; bases with no gene match: 13. In DNA form, the CDR3 reads TGTGCCAGCAGCTCGGGGACAGGGGGCGCCCATTTAAGTGGCTACACCTTC. Translating it yields CASSSGTGGAHLSGYTF. Looking up the rest from reference TRBV7-2 and TRBJ1-2 gives the full variable domain: GAGVSQSPSNKVTEKGKDVELRCDPISGHTALYWYRQSLGQGLEFLIYFQGNSAPDKSGLPSDRFSAERTGGSVSTLTIQRTQQEDSAVYLCASSSGTGGAHLSGYTFGSGTRLTVV.

In its sample, this clonotype was seen a few times. The chain links TRBV25-1 to TRBJ2-1; TRBD2 agrees at 9 bases. The V segment lost 1 base and the J segment 8 bases; nucleotides outside the gene matches: 6. CDR3 length: 15 residues. Germline V CDR1 and CDR2: MGHDK, SYGVNS. The CDR3 bases are TGTGCCAGCAGTGAATTCCAGCGGGAGGTCGATGAGCAGTTCTTC. Translated: CASSEFQREVDEQFF.

J is TRBJ1-1 and V is TRBV5-1; tentative D call: TRBD1 (6 bases). The CDR3 runs 11 residues. Germline assignment: CDR1 SGHRS and CDR2 YFSETQ. V lost 4 bases and J lost 10, with 11 bases in between. The CDR3 region is CASSQGNGAFF. CDR3 nucleotide sequence: TGCGCCAGCAGCCAGGGGAATGGAGCTTTCTTT. Supplemented by reference TRBV5-1 and TRBJ1-1, the full variable domain reads KAGVTQTPRYLIKTRGQQVTLSCSPISGHRSVSWYQQTPGQGLQFLFEYFSETQRNKGNFPGRFSGRQFSNSRSEMNVSTLELGDSALYLCASSQGNGAFFGQGTRLTVV.

This clonotype came up many times. This rearrangement joins TRBV10-3 to TRBJ2-1; D is unresolved. Between the trimmed V and J ends, which lost 3 bases and 0 bases, there was a span of 18 bases. This CDR3 comprises 18 residues. Germline V lookup: CDR1 ENHRY, CDR2 SYGVKD. The CDR3, as DNA: TGTGCCATCAGTGAATTTGGGCGAACTTCGAGCTCCTACAATGAGCAGTTCTTC. This codes for CAISEFGRTSSSYNEQFF.

This clonotype has at least ten counts. J is TRBJ1-2 and V is TRBV12-3 or TRBV12-4; 9 positions agree with TRBD1. This CDR3 is built from 14 residues. V was pared by 5 bases and J by 5 bases, with 6 bases of the junction left unmatched. CDR3: CASSPGQGRYGYTF. The DNA for the CDR3 is TGTGCCAGCAGTCCGGGACAGGGCCGTTATGGCTACACCTTC.

The chain uses TRBV28 and TRBJ2-3; TRBD2 aligns across 8 bases. Germline V gene sequence: CDR1 MDHEN, CDR2 SYDVKM. CDR3 length: 15 amino acids. Trimming at V came to 5 bases and at J to 0 bases, leaving 4 bases not matched to a gene. The CDR3 region has the DNA TGTGCCAGCAGTATGACTAGCGCGAGCACAGATACGCAGTATTTT. Its translation: CASSMTSASTDTQYF.

The V call is TRBV5-5, the J call TRBJ2-7, with D possibly being TRBD1 (6 bases). Germline CDR1 SGHKS, CDR2 YYEKEE (reference sequence). Trimming pared 6 bases from V and 6 bases from J, leaving 13 bases between. This CDR3 spans 12 amino acids. In DNA form, the CDR3 reads TGTGCCAGCATCAAGGACAGTGGCGAGCAGTACTTC. As protein: CASIKDSGEQYF.

J is TRBJ1-6 and V is TRBV10-3; 9 positions agree with TRBD1. V was pared by 10 bases and J by 10 bases, with 5 bases of the junction left unmatched. Germline CDR1 ENHRY, CDR2 SYGVKD. The CDR3 consists of 12 residues. This CDR3 reads CANRDRDSPLHF. In nucleotides, the CDR3 is TGTGCCAACCGGGACAGGGACTCACCCCTCCACTTT.

This clonotype turned up a few times. This chain uses TRBV29-1 with TRBJ2-7; the D gene is possibly TRBD1 (6 bases). Germline V lookup: CDR1 SQVTM, CDR2 ANQGSEA. The CDR3 is 12 amino acids. The germline V and J ends were trimmed by 2 bases and 5 bases, with 10 bases remaining between them. The CDR3 region is CSVEQGKDEQYF. The CDR3 DNA reads TGCAGCGTTGAACAGGGGAAGGACGAGCAGTACTTC.

This clonotype was seen a handful of times. The gene calls are TRBV7-2 and TRBJ1-4, with D uncertain. V was trimmed by 2 bases and J by 7 bases, leaving 8 bases between them. Looked up from germline, CDR1 is SGHTA and CDR2 is FQGNSA. The CDR3 is made up of 13 amino acids. CDR3 bases: TGTGCCAGCAGCTTAATCGGCCCTGAAAAACTGTTTTTT. This gives the protein CASSLIGPEKLFF.

This clonotype was seen once. The rearrangement uses TRBV29-1 and TRBJ2-1; TRBD1 agrees at 8 bases. The CDR3 runs to 14 residues. Per the germline V gene, CDR1 is SQVTM and CDR2 is ANQGSEA. V was clipped by 7 bases and J by 3 bases; unmatched bases: 8. As DNA, the CDR3 is TGCAGCGACACGGGACAGGAGCACTACAATGAGCAGTTCTTC. Its protein product is CSDTGQEHYNEQFF.

This clonotype appeared a few times. The gene calls are TRBV7-9 and TRBJ1-3, with D perhaps TRBD1 (6 bases). CDR1 and CDR2 from the germline V gene are SEHNR and FQNEAQ (reference sequence). This CDR3 is built from 14 residues. V lost 8 bases and J 4 bases, leaving 15 bases between the germline ends. CDR3 nucleotides: TGTGCCAGCGGGGTCGGGACATCCGGAAACACCATATATTTT. Amino acids: CASGVGTSGNTIYF.

This clonotype was counted between two and nine times. The V and J genes are TRBV4-3 and TRBJ2-7; maybe TRBD2 (6 bases). Germline values: CDR1 LGHNA, CDR2 YSLEER. V was trimmed by 0 bases and J by 5 bases, leaving 11 bases between them. The length of the CDR3 is 14 residues. The CDR3 nucleotides read TGCGCCAGCAGCCAAGATCCCACTAGCCACGAGCAGTACTTC. Translation gives CASSQDPTSHEQYF.

The chain is built from TRBV20-1 and TRBJ2-2, with 12 bases fitting TRBD2. Per germline, CDR1 DFQATT and CDR2 SNEGSKA (reference sequence). Germline trimming cut 0 bases from V and 1 base from J; bases unmatched to any gene: 0. This CDR3 has 16 amino acids. The CDR3 nucleotides are TGCAGTGCTAGAGAGGGACTAGCGGGGAACACCGGGGAGCTGTTTTTT. This gives the protein CSAREGLAGNTGELFF.

This clonotype was found a few times. This CDR3 is CASRDTGTSGELQETQYF. The CDR3 DNA follows: TGTGCCAGCAGAGACACCGGGACTAGCGGGGAACTCCAAGAGACCCAGTACTTC. The V and J genes are TRBV6-1 and TRBJ2-5; 13 nucleotides agree with TRBD2. This CDR3 comprises 18 residues. V was pared by 6 bases and J by 1 base, with 11 bases of the junction left unmatched. Germline V CDR1 and CDR2: MNHNS, SASEGT.

This rearrangement joins TRBV5-6 to TRBJ1-2, with D unresolved. From germline, CDR1 is SGHDT and CDR2 YYEEEE. The CDR3 is 15 residues long. V lost 0 bases and J 8 bases, leaving 17 bases between the germline ends. The CDR3 spells CASSLELLSTGGYTF. In nucleotides, the CDR3 is TGTGCCAGCAGCTTGGAACTGCTTTCAACGGGAGGCTACACCTTC.

This clonotype was picked up a small number of times. The chain links TRBV20-1 to TRBJ2-7, with D perhaps matching TRBD1 (5 bases). Germline V CDR1 and CDR2: DFQATT, SNEGSKA (reference sequence). The CDR3 runs 12 residues. Trimming took 6 bases from V and 0 from J, leaving 9 bases between them. The CDR3, as DNA: TGCAGTGCCGCTAGGGGCTCCTACGAGCAGTACTTC. It specifies CSAARGSYEQYF.

This clonotype occurred a few times. The rearrangement joins TRBV11-2 to TRBJ2-5; no clear D gene. The CDR3 has 14 amino acids. V lost 1 base, J lost 5 bases, and 11 bases lay in between. The germline CDR1 and CDR2 sequences are SGHAT and FQNNGV. CDR3 loop: CASSLGARRETQYF. Here the CDR3 DNA reads TGTGCCAGCAGCTTAGGAGCGAGACGGGAGACCCAGTACTTC.

J is TRBJ2-2 and V is TRBV4-2; D ambiguous. The CDR3 contains 15 residues. Germline V gene data show CDR1 as LGHNA and CDR2 as YNFKEQ. V lost 7 bases and J lost 7, with 19 bases in between. The CDR3 nucleotides are TGTGCCAGCACAAAAGACCCCCGAGCTGACGGGGAGCTGTTTTTT. Its translation: CASTKDPRADGELFF.

This sequence joins TRBV3-1 and TRBJ2-1, with a possible D match to TRBD2 (5 bases). The CDR3 extends over 16 amino acids. V was pared by 4 bases and J by 8 bases, with 21 bases between. The germline CDR1 and CDR2 sequences are LGHDT and YNNKEL (reference sequence). The CDR3 DNA is TGTGCCAGCAGCCTCGGAACTAGTGTGGTTTTTGATGAGCAGTTCTTC. Its translation: CASSLGTSVVFDEQFF.

The genes are TRBV15 and TRBJ2-3; D is unclear. From germline, CDR1 is LNHNV and CDR2 YYDKDF (reference sequence). Trimming stripped 0 bases from V and 4 bases from J, with 17 bases between. The CDR3 sequence is 17 residues long. DNA of the CDR3: TGTGCCACCAGCAGAGATGGGGTCAGGCCAGACCCAGATACGCAGTATTTT. As protein: CATSRDGVRPDPDTQYF.